This TCR beta chain was recovered during a study of cytomegalovirus exposure and HLA in healthy donors (dated 2017 in TCRdb). A note on the overall study: According to a later analysis, the roughly 130 validation repertoires were produced on the same platform as the approximately 610 repertoires of the first cohort. The aim of the study was to test whether cataloging public T cell receptors could identify signatures of past pathogen exposure. Along with the approximately 600-subject first cohort, a separate validation cohort of around 110 different subjects was used. The study combined high-throughput TCR immunosequencing, statistical association of individual TCRs with disease status, and machine learning to predict cytomegalovirus infection status.

The donors belonged to the validation cohort of 90 to 150 subjects, which was separate from the roughly 700-subject first cohort. Notes on this clone: The target of this receptor is not known. Base qualities are not at hand, and no much larger clone is one base apart.

CDR1 SGHDN and CDR2 FVKESK were looked up in the germline V gene. Counted from cysteine to phenylalanine, this CDR3 has 12 amino acids. Only the CDR3 DNA stays, 36 bases, in frame from base 1. V is trimmed back by 4 bases and J by 13 bases, and the junction contains 10 bases that no gene match accounts for. What the work shows at the level of the full study, not this receptor alone: It was suggested by the authors that the approach could potentially be generalized to other disease states and immunological phenotypes. Most TCR sequences were seen in very few donors, while some public TCRs were found in many individuals. A few of the identified cytomegalovirus-associated TCR beta chains were confirmed in vitro to be specific for cytomegalovirus antigens. The classifier was reported to diagnose cytomegalovirus status with high specificity and sensitivity in both the original and validation cohorts. In a later analysis, TCRs clustered in the first cohort were found to also tend to co-occur in the roughly 120 validation repertoires, with about 93% of cluster scores above 0. The study listed approximately 150 TCR beta chains as associated with cytomegalovirus. A later analysis had no HLA typing for the validation cohort, so co-occurrence there was scored across all 110 or so repertoires.

Library creation used the immunoSEQ multiplex PCR assay. The published analysis was carried out like this. A statistical classification framework was developed to diagnose cytomegalovirus status using the catalog of TCR beta chain sequences. Held by TCRdb, this immuneACCESS table contains in-frame sequences only and omits some clones. Under half of the omission traces to an unresolved V gene where checked; the cause of the rest is unknown. The D gene and trimming were derived from the DNA, and the V and J assignments and clone size from that table. The sample table holds under 200,000 clones, of which about 90% were seen once. The ten largest clones take up over 2.5% of the sample.

The rearranged segments are TRBV14 and TRBJ2-7; TRBD1 matches 7 bases in the middle. The TCR comes from a young woman in good health and CMV-seropositive. The sample was PBMCs. The DNA sequence is TGTGCCAGCAGCCGAGAAAACGGACAGGCTTACTTC. It translates to CASSRENGQAYF.